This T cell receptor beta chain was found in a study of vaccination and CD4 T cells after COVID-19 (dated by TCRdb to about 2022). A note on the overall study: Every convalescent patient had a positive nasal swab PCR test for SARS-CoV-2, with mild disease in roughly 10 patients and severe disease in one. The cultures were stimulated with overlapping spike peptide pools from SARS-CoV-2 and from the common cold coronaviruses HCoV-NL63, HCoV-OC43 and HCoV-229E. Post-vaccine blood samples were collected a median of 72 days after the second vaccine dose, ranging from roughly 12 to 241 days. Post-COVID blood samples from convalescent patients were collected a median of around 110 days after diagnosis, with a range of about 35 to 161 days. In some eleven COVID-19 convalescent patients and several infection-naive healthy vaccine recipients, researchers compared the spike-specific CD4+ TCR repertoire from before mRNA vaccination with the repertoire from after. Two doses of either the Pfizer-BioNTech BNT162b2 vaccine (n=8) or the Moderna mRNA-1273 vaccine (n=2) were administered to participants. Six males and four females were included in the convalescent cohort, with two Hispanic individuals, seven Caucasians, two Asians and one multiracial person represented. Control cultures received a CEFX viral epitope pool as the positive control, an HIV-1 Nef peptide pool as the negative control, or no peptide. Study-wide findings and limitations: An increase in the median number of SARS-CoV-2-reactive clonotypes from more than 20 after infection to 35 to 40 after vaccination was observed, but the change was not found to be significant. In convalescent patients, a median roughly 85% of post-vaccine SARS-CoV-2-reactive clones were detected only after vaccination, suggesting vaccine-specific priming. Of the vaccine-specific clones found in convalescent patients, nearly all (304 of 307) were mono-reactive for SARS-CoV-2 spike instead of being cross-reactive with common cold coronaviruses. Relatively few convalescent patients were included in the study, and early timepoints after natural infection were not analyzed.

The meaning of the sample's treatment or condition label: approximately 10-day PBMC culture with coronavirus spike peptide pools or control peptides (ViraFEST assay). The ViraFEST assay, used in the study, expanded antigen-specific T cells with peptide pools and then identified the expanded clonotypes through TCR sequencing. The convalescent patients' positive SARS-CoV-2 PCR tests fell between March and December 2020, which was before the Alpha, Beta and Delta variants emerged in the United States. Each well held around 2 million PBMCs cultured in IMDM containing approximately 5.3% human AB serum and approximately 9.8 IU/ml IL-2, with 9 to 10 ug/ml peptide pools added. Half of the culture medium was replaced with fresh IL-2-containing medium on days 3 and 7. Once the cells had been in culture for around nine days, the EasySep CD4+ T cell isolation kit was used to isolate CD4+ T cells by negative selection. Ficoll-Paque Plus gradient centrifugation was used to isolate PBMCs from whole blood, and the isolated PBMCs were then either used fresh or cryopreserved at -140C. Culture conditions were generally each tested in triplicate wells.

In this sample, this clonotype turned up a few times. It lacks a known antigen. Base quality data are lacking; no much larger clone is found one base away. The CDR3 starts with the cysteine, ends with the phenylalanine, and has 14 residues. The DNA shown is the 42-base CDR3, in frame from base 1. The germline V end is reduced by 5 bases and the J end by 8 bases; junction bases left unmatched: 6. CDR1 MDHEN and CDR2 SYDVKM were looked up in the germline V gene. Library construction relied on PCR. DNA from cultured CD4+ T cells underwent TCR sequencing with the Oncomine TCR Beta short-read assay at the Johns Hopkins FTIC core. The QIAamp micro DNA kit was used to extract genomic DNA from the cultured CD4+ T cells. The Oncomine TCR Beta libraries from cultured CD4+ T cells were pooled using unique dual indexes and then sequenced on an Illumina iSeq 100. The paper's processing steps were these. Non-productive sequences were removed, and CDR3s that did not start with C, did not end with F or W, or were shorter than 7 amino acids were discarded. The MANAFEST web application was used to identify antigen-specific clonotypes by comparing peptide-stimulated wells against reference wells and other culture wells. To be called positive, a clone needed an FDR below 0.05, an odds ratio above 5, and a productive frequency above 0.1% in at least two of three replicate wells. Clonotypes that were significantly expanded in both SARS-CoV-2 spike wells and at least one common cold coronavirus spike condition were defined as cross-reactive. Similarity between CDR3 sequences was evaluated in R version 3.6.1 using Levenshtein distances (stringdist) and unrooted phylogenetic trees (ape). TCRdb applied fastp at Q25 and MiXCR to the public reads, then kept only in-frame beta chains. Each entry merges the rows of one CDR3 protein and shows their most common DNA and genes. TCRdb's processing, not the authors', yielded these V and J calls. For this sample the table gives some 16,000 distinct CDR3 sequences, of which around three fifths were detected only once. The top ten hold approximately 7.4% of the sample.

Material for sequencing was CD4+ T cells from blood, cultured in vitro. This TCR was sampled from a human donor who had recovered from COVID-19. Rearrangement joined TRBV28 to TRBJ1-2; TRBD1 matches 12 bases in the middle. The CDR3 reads CASSTTGTGGGYTF. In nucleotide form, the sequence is TGTGCCAGCAGTACAACCGGGACAGGGGGCGGCTACACCTTC.